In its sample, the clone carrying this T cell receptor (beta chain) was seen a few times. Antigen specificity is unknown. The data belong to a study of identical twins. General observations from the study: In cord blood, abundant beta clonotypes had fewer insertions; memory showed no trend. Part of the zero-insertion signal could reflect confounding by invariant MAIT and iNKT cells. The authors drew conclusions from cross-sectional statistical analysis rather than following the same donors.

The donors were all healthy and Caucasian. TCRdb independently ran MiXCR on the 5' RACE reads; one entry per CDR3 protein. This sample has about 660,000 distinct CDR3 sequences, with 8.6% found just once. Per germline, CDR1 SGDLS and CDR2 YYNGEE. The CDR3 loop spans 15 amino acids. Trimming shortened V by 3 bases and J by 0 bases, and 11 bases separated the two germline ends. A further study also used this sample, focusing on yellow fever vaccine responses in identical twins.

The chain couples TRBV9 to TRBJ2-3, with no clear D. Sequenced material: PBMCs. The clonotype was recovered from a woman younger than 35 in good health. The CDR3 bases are TGTGCCAGCAGCGGCTCAGGAAAGAGCACAGATACGCAGTATTTT. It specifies CASSGSGKSTDTQYF.